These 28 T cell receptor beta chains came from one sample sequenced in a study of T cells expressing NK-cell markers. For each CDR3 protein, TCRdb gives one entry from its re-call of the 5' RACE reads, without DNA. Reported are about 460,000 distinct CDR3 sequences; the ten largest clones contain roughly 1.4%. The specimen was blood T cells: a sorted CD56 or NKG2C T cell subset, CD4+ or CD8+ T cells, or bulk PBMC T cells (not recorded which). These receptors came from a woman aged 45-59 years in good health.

CDR3: CATSEGALKTQYF. The genes are TRBV10-1 and TRBJ2-5; no DNA is available, so the TRBD1 call from TCRdb remains unchecked. The V gene's germline CDR1 is WNHNN and CDR2 SYGVQD (reference sequence). The CDR3 loop spans 13 amino acids.

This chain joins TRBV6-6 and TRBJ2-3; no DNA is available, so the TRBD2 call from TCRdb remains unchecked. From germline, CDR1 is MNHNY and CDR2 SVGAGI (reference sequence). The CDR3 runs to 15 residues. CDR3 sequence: CASSSSGRDTDTQYF.

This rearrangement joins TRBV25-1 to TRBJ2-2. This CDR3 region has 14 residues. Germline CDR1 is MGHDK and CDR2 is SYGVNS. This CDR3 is CASSEHKDTGELFF.

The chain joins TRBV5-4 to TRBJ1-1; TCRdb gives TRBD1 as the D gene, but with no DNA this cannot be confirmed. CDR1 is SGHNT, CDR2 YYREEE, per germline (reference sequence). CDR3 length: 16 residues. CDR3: CASSLGQGRRITEAFF.

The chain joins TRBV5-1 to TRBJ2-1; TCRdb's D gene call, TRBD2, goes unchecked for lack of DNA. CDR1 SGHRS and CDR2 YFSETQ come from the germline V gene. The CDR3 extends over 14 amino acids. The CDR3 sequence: CASQLAGAANEQFF.

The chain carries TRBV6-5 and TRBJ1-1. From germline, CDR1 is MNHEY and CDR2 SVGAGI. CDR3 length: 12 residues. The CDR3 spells CASSYMGTEAFF.

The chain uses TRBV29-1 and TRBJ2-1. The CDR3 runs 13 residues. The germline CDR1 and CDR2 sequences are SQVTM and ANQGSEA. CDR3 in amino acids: CSVRQTVLNEQFF.

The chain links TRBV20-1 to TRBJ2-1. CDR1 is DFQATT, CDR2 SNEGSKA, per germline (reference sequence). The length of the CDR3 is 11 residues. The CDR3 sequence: CSASGTAEQFF.

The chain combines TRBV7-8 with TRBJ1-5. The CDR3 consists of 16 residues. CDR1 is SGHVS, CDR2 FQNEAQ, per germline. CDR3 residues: CASSPLIGTGNQPQHF.

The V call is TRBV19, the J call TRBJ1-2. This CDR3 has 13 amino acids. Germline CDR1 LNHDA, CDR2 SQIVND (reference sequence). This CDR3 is CASSLQLAYGYTF.

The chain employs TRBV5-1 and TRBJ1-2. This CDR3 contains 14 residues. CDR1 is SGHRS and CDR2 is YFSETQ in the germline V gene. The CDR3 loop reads CASSSGLNDYGYTF.

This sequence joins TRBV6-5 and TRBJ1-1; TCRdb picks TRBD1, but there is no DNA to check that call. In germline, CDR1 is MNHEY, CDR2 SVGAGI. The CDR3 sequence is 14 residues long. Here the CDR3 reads CASREPGANTEAFF.

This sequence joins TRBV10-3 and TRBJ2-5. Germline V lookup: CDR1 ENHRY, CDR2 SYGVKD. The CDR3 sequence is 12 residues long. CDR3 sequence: CAIGSDMETQYF.

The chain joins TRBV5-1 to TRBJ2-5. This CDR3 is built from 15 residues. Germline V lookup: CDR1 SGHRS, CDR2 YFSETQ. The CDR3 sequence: CASSLASTSMKTQYF.

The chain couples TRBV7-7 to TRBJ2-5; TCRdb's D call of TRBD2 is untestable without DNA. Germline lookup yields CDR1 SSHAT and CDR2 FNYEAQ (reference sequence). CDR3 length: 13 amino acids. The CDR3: CASSSRLAETQYF.

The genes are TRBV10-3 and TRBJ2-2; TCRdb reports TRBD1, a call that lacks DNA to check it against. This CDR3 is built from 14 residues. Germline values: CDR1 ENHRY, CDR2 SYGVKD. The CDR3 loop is CASRAAGNTGELFF.

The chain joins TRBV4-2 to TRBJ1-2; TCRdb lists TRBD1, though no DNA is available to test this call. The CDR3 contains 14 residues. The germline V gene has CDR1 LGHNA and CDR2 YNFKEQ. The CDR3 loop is CASSQDGAGNGYTF.

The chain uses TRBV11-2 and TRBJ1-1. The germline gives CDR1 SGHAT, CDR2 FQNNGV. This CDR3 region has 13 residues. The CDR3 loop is CASSLGRPGWAFF.

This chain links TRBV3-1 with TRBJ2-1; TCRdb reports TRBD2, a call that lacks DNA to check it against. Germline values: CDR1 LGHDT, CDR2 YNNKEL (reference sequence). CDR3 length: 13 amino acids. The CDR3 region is CASSSGLPNEQFF.

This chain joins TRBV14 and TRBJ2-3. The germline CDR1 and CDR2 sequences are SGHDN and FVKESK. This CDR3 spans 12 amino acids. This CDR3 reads CASSQKTDTQYF.

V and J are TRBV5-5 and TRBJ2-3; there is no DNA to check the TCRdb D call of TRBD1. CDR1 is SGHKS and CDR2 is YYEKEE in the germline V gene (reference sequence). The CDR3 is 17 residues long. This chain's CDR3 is CASSLARTGVGTDTQYF. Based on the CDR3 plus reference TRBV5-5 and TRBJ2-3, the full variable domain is DAGVTQSPTHLIKTRGQQVTLRCSPISGHKSVSWYQQVLGQGPQFIFQYYEKEERGRGNFPDRFSARQFPNYSSELNVNALLLGDSALYLCASSLARTGVGTDTQYFGPGTRLTVL.

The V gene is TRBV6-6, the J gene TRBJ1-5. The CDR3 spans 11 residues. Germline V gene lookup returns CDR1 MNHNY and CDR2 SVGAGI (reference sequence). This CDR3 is CASTNNQPQHF.

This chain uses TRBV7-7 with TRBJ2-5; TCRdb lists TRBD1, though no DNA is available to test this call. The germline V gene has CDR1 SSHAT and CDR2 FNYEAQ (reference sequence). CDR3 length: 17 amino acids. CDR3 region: CASSQLGGGRVGETQYF.

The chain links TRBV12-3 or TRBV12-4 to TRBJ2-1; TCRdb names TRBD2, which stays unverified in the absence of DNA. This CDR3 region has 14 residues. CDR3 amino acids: CASSRGRARNEQFF.

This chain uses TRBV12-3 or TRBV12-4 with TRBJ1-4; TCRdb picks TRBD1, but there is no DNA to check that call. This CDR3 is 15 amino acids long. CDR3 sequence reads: CASSPGGQLGEKLFF.

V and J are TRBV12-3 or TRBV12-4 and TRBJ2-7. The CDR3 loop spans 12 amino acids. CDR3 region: CASSLGRQEQYF.

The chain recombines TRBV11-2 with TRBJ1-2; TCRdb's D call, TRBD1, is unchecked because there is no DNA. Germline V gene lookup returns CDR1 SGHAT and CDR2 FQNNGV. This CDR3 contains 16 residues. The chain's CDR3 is CASSLDGAGYNYGYTF. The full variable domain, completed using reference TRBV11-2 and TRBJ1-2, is EAGVAQSPRYKIIEKRQSVAFWCNPISGHATLYWYQQILGQGPKLLIQFQNNGVVDDSQLPKDRFSAERLKGVDSTLKIQPAKLEDSAVYLCASSLDGAGYNYGYTFGSGTRLTVV.

CDR3 in amino acids: CATSTGQGVRRGELFF. The V and J genes are TRBV15 and TRBJ2-2; TCRdb's D call of TRBD1 is untestable without DNA. Germline V gene lookup returns CDR1 LNHNV and CDR2 YYDKDF (reference sequence). The CDR3 contains 16 residues.